This T cell receptor beta chain was captured in a study of human T cells and chemical hapten exposure. About the study: Throughout a study of roughly 5.5 months, patients underwent weekly scalp administration of diphenylcyclopropenone doses. Patients, chiefly female, had alopecia areata, totalis or universalis. Overall study findings and caveats: Expanded TCR sets contained significantly more large CDR3 similarity clusters than controls.

This sample's time point: pre-sensitization, week 0. Indicated treatment: therapeutic diphenylcyclopropenone sensitization with weekly scalp DPC. The CDR3 is 13 amino acids. The V gene's germline CDR1 is SGHTA and CDR2 FQGTGA. Trimming took off 5 bases at V and 3 bases at J, with 10 bases between the two ends. At least ten counts were recorded for this clonotype. Its matching antigen is unknown. The library labeled individual cDNA molecules by adding unique molecular identifiers to them. MiXCR, applied by TCRdb to the RACE reads, yields one record per CDR3 protein. The profile covers 250,000 to 300,000 distinct CDR3 sequences, with around 7% appearing a single time and roughly 1.2% taken by the ten largest.

The specimen was whole blood, collected in connection with sensitization to the hapten diphenylcyclopropenone (DPC). This receptor was identified in a man aged 18 to 30 with alopecia areata. Some clones in this sample may be carry-over from other donors' samples. V is TRBV7-3 and J is TRBJ1-2, with a possible D match to TRBD1 (6 bases). The CDR3 reads CASSEQGHYGYTF. For the CDR3, the DNA is TGTGCCAGCAGCGAACAGGGCCACTATGGCTACACCTTC.